This T cell receptor (beta chain) came from a study of blood T cell repertoires in COVID-19. The wider study: Both acute and convalescent COVID-19 samples were obtained from the United States, Italy and Spain. Sources were T cells, B-cell-depleted T cells, or PBMCs; the material itself was cDNA or gDNA.

The CDR3 is 15 amino acids. CDR1 and CDR2 from the germline V gene are SGHRS and YFSETQ. Trimming removed 0 bases from V and 0 bases from J, with 6 bases in between. Source study methods: Amplification from reference gene primers served as the basis for estimated nucleated cell counts. Assay: immunoSEQ multiplex PCR; the TCRdb copy retains only in-frame clones and omits some. V and J calls and clone size are given by that table; D and trimming were obtained from the DNA. The profile covers roughly 200,000 clones, with about three quarters appearing a single time and approximately 3% taken by the ten largest.

Specimen: peripheral blood. The receptor was derived from a woman aged 80 or over with active or convalescent COVID-19. This rearrangement joins TRBV5-1 to TRBJ2-2; D is undetermined. The CDR3 nucleotides read TGCGCCAGCAGCTTGGCCCAGACGAACACCGGGGAGCTGTTTTTT. The encoded protein is CASSLAQTNTGELFF.